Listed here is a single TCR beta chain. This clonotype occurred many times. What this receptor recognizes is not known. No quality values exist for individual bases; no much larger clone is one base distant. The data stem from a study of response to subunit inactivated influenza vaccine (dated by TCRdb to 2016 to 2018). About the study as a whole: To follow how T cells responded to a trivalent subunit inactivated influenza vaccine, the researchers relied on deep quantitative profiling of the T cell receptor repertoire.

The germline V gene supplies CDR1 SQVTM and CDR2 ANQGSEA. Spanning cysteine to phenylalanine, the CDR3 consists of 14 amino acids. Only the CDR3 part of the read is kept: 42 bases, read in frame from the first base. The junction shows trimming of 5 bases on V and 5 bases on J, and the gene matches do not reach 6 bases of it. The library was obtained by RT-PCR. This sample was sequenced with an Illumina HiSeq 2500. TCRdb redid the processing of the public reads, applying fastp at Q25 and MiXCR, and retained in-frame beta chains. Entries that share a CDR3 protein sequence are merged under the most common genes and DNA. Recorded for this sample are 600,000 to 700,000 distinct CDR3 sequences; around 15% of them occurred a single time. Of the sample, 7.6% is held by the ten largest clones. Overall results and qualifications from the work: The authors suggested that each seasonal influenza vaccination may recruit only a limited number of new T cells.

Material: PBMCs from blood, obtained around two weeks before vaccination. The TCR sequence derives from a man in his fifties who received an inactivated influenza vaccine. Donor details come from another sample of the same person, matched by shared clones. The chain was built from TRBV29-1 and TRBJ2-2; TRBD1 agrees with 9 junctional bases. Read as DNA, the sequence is TGCAGCGTTAGTTACAGGGGGCAAACCGGGGAGCTGTTTTTT. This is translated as CSVSYRGQTGELFF.